The 25 T cell receptor beta chains below were found in one sample sequenced in a study of shared clonotypes between healthy human individuals (dated by TCRdb to 2019 to 2021). Library construction relied on the immunoSEQ multiplex PCR assay. As stored in TCRdb, this immuneACCESS dataset retains in-frame rearrangements with V and J assigned. A fraction of the clones does not appear; measured against another copy, unresolved V genes explain less than half of the discrepancy, and the remainder lacks a known reason. The sample table shows about 2.3 million clones, and approximately 90% are seen once. The top ten clones comprise 0.37% of the sample. Sequencing used naive CD4+ T cells from PBMCs. What this sample's cell subset or site label stands for: CD45RA+ positively selected. These receptors were taken from a man in his late teens or twenties in good health. Some clones in this sample may be carry-over from other donors' samples.

The V call is TRBV5-6, the J call TRBJ2-5; 7 bases line up with TRBD1. V lost 1 base and J lost 3; bases outside the gene matches: 9. Germline lookup yields CDR1 SGHDT and CDR2 YYEEEE. The CDR3 length is 16 residues. Here the CDR3 DNA reads TGTGCCAGCAGCTTGCACAGGGGTAGGGTGGAAGAGACCCAGTACTTC. It is translated as CASSLHRGRVEETQYF. Looking up the rest from reference TRBV5-6 and TRBJ2-5 gives the full variable domain: DAGVTQSPTHLIKTRGQQVTLRCSPKSGHDTVSWYQQALGQGPQFIFQYYEEEERQRGNFPDRFSGHQFPNYSSELNVNALLLGDSALYLCASSLHRGRVEETQYFGPGTRLLVL.

The J gene is TRBJ2-5, the V gene TRBV28; 11 bases agree with TRBD1. The CDR3 has 14 amino acids. V lost 7 bases, J lost 7 bases, and 8 bases stayed unmatched. The germline V gene has CDR1 MDHEN and CDR2 SYDVKM. Here the CDR3 DNA reads TGTGCCAGCAACACCCAGGGACAGGGGGGGACCCAGTACTTC. It codes for CASNTQGQGGTQYF.

This chain joins TRBV18 and TRBJ2-5; TRBD1 matches at 7 bases. This CDR3 comprises 17 residues. The trim removed 1 base at V and 5 bases at J, leaving 13 bases unmatched. The V gene's germline CDR1 is KGHSH and CDR2 LQKENI. CDR3 nucleotide sequence: TGTGCCAGCTCACCACTAGGGACAAGACAGGGATTGGAGACCCAGTACTTC. It codes for CASSPLGTRQGLETQYF.

This chain joins TRBV5-6 and TRBJ2-3; 12 positions agree with TRBD2. The CDR3 consists of 16 residues. Germline CDR1 and CDR2: SGHDT and YYEEEE. V was clipped by 3 bases and J by 2 bases; unmatched bases: 4. This CDR3 is CASSSRLAGATDTQYF. The DNA of the CDR3 is TGTGCCAGCAGCTCCAGACTAGCGGGAGCCACAGATACGCAGTATTTT.

This chain joins TRBV9 and TRBJ1-2, with unresolved D. The CDR3 loop spans 18 amino acids. The V gene lost 0 bases and the J gene lost 1 base, with 19 bases spanning the gap. The V gene's germline CDR1 is SGDLS and CDR2 YYNGEE. The DNA of the CDR3 is TGTGCCAGCAGCGTAGGGGTCAGTGCGGAGGTTATTAACTATGGCTACACCTTC. This codes for CASSVGVSAEVINYGYTF. Full variable domain (remainder filled in from reference TRBV9 and TRBJ1-2): DSGVTQTPKHLITATGQRVTLRCSPRSGDLSVYWYQQSLDQGLQFLIQYYNGEERAKGNILERFSAQQFPDLHSELNLSSLELGDSALYFCASSVGVSAEVINYGYTFGSGTRLTVV.

The V call is TRBV19, the J call TRBJ2-2; 9 bases align to TRBD2. Germline CDR1 LNHDA, CDR2 SQIVND (reference sequence). The CDR3 contains 17 residues. With V trimmed by 3 bases and J by 7 bases, 12 bases remained unmatched. DNA for the CDR3: TGTGCCAGTAGTATCTTTCGGCGGGAGGGCATTAGCGGGGAGCTGTTTTTT. Residues: CASSIFRREGISGELFF. Complete variable domain (other parts from reference TRBV19 and TRBJ2-2): DGGITQSPKYLFRKEGQNVTLSCEQNLNHDAMYWYRQDPGQGLRLIYYSQIVNDFQKGDIAEGYSVSREKKESFPLTVTSAQKNPTAFYLCASSIFRREGISGELFFGEGSRLTVL.

The chain is built from TRBV7-9 and TRBJ1-2; the match to TRBD1 covers 7 bases. The CDR3 length is 17 residues. With V trimmed by 2 bases and J by 8 bases, 17 bases remained unmatched. CDR1 is SEHNR, CDR2 FQNEAQ, per germline (reference sequence). CDR3 in DNA: TGTGCCAGCAGCTTATTAGGGGGCCTCAACTTACGTCTCGGCTACACCTTC. Protein product: CASSLLGGLNLRLGYTF.

V is TRBV28 and J is TRBJ2-3, with D unresolved. V was trimmed by 6 bases and J by 4 bases, leaving 11 bases between them. Per germline, CDR1 MDHEN and CDR2 SYDVKM. The CDR3 runs to 13 residues. CDR3 sequence: CASSKLRSDTQYF. The DNA of the CDR3 is TGTGCCAGCAGCAAGTTACGGTCAGATACGCAGTATTTT.

This chain uses TRBV28 with TRBJ1-5; no clear D. Germline V lookup: CDR1 MDHEN, CDR2 SYDVKM. This CDR3 contains 14 residues. Trimming took off 8 bases at V and 6 bases at J, with 17 bases between the two ends. In DNA, the CDR3 is TGTGCCAGCTCATTTAGGCAGACGGGTCAGCCCCAGCATTTT. Translated: CASSFRQTGQPQHF.

In this sample, this clone turned up once. V and J are TRBV20-1 and TRBJ1-2; D is uncertain. The V gene's germline CDR1 is DFQATT and CDR2 SNEGSKA (reference sequence). The CDR3 sequence is 11 residues long. Trimming cost V 5 bases and J 8 bases, with 12 bases left between them. CDR3 DNA sequence: TGCAGTGCTTTCACGAGGAACGGCTACACCTTC. Translated, it gives CSAFTRNGYTF.

The chain links TRBV5-6 to TRBJ1-2; 10 bases are a match to TRBD1. The ends lost 4 bases at V and 4 bases at J; junction bases unmatched: 4. The CDR3 is made up of 14 amino acids. CDR1 SGHDT and CDR2 YYEEEE come from the germline V gene. CDR3 sequence: CASSQGQGFYGYTF. CDR3 nucleotides: TGTGCCAGCAGCCAGGGACAGGGGTTCTATGGCTACACCTTC.

This chain connects TRBV28 to TRBJ2-5; D remains unclear. This CDR3 has 14 residues. The germline V and J ends were trimmed by 2 bases and 1 base, with 8 bases remaining between them. Germline-derived CDR1 and CDR2 are MDHEN and SYDVKM. In DNA, the CDR3 is TGTGCCAGCAGTTTAAGGGATACCCAAGAGACCCAGTACTTC. Protein product: CASSLRDTQETQYF.

The V call is TRBV4-1, the J call TRBJ2-6; D is unclear. CDR3 length: 17 amino acids. V was clipped by 1 base and J by 0 bases, with 10 bases between them. Germline V gene data show CDR1 as MGHRA and CDR2 as YSYEKL. CDR3: CASSQGFIFSGANVLTF. The CDR3 DNA is TGCGCCAGCAGCCAAGGCTTCATTTTCTCTGGGGCCAACGTCCTGACTTTC.

The count of this clone is one. The chain links TRBV7-3 to TRBJ1-2, with unresolved D. Germline CDR1 SGHTA, CDR2 FQGTGA. The ends were cut back, 2 bases at V and 4 bases at J, with 5 bases in the middle. This CDR3 has 12 residues. The CDR3: CASSLLGYGYTF. Written as DNA, the CDR3 is TGTGCCAGCAGCTTATTGGGCTATGGCTACACCTTC.

The rearrangement links TRBV5-4 to TRBJ2-3, with 7 bases matching TRBD2. After removal of 2 bases from V and 9 bases from J, the junction contained 9 bases not matched to a gene. From germline, CDR1 is SGHNT and CDR2 YYREEE (reference sequence). The CDR3 is 14 residues long. The CDR3 is CASSFGGSGDTQYF. CDR3 DNA sequence: TGTGCCAGCAGCTTCGGCGGGAGTGGTGACACGCAGTATTTT.

The rearrangement uses TRBV6-5 and TRBJ2-1; D gene uncertain. Germline V gene lookup returns CDR1 MNHEY and CDR2 SVGAGI. The CDR3 is 12 residues long. V was shortened by 4 bases and J by 9 bases, with 10 bases between the two germline ends. The CDR3 spells CASSSPGGEQFF. The CDR3 DNA reads as TGTGCCAGCAGTTCCCCCGGTGGTGAGCAGTTCTTC.

The chain recombines TRBV12-5 with TRBJ1-1; a weak D match, TRBD1 (5 bases). Germline loops: CDR1 LGHNT, CDR2 FRNRAP. The CDR3 extends over 13 amino acids. V dropped 0 bases and J dropped 11 bases, with 13 bases sitting between them. The CDR3 sequence: CASGLVGGTGAFF. The CDR3 bases are TGTGCTAGTGGTTTGGTAGGAGGGACTGGGGCTTTCTTT.

The gene calls are TRBV4-3 and TRBJ2-1; D not resolved. CDR1 and CDR2 (germline): LGHNA, YSLEER. Trimming removed 0 bases at V and 0 bases at J, with 15 bases between. This CDR3 region has 18 residues. CDR3 loop: CASSQDWLDLTSYNEQFF. For the CDR3, the DNA is TGCGCCAGCAGCCAAGATTGGCTAGACCTGACCTCCTACAATGAGCAGTTCTTC.

The genes are TRBV7-2 and TRBJ1-5; maybe TRBD1 (6 bases). Deletions cut 1 base from V and 0 bases from J, with 10 bases between. The CDR3 spans 16 residues. CDR1 is SGHTA and CDR2 is FQGNSA in the germline V gene. CDR3 loop: CASSLVGAYSNQPQHF. CDR3 in DNA: TGTGCCAGCAGCTTAGTGGGGGCTTATAGCAATCAGCCCCAGCATTTT.

The chain carries TRBV5-1 and TRBJ2-7; 9 bases agree with TRBD1. Germline CDR1 and CDR2: SGHRS and YFSETQ. CDR3 length: 16 residues. The V gene end was trimmed by 0 bases and the J gene end by 3 bases; junction bases not matched to a gene: 7. The CDR3: CASSLAGGQGGYEQYF. CDR3 nucleotides: TGCGCCAGCAGCTTGGCCGGGGGACAGGGTGGCTACGAGCAGTACTTC.

The chain joins TRBV7-2 to TRBJ2-7; the D is unclear. V lost 5 bases and J 2 bases, leaving 13 bases between the germline ends. The V gene's germline CDR1 is SGHTA and CDR2 FQGNSA. The CDR3 sequence is 14 residues long. For the CDR3, the DNA is TGTGCCAGCAGCCAGCTTACACAGACCTACGAGCAGTACTTC. It translates to CASSQLTQTYEQYF.

J is TRBJ1-4 and V is TRBV25-1, with D possibly TRBD1 on 5 matching bases. Trimming shortened V by 0 bases and J by 7 bases, and 15 bases separated the two germline ends. CDR1 and CDR2 (germline): MGHDK, SYGVNS. CDR3 length: 16 residues. In nucleotides, the CDR3 is TGTGCCAGCAGTGAATATTTGGGGGGATTTGGTGAAAAACTGTTTTTT. It yields the protein CASSEYLGGFGEKLFF.

With regard to this clone: The same CDR3 can be traced to other DNA sequences in this sample. V and J are TRBV5-1 and TRBJ2-5, with D possibly TRBD1 on 5 matching bases. The V end was cut by 0 bases, the J end by 4 bases, with 10 bases between. The CDR3 covers 14 residues. CDR1 SGHRS and CDR2 YFSETQ come from the germline V gene. The CDR3 DNA sequence: TGCGCCAGCAGCTTGGTCGCTGGGGCAGAGACCCAGTACTTC. Its translation: CASSLVAGAETQYF. The whole variable domain, filled in from reference TRBV5-1 and TRBJ2-5, reads KAGVTQTPRYLIKTRGQQVTLSCSPISGHRSVSWYQQTPGQGLQFLFEYFSETQRNKGNFPGRFSGRQFSNSRSEMNVSTLELGDSALYLCASSLVAGAETQYFGPGTRLLVL.

The V call is TRBV5-1, the J call TRBJ2-7; perhaps TRBD1 as D (5 bases). The V end lost 5 bases, the J end lost 5 bases, and 17 bases lay between the germline ends. In germline, CDR1 is SGHRS, CDR2 YFSETQ. The CDR3 has 14 amino acids. CDR3 protein: CASRRDGAPNEQYF. CDR3 DNA: TGCGCCAGCAGGCGCGATGGGGCCCCAAACGAGCAGTACTTC.

This sequence joins TRBV27 and TRBJ2-7; 8 bases are a match to TRBD2. The germline V gene encodes CDR1 MNHEY and CDR2 SMNVEV (reference sequence). V lost 3 bases and J lost 5; bases outside the gene matches: 12. The CDR3 is 16 residues long. The CDR3 DNA is TGTGCCAGCAGTTTTTCGGGGGGGCAAGTTGGGAACGAGCAGTACTTC. Translated, it gives CASSFSGGQVGNEQYF.